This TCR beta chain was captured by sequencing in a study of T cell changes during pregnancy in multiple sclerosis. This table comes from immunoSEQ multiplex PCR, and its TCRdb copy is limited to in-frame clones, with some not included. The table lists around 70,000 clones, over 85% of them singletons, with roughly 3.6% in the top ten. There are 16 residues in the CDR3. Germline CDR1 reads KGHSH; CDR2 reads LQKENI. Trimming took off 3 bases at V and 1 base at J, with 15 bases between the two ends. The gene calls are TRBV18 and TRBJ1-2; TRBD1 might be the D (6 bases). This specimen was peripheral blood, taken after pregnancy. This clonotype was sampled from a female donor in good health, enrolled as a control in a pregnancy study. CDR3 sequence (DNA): TGTGCCAGCTCACCCACGCCTACAGGGATTAACTATGGCTACACCTTC. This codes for CASSPTPTGINYGYTF.